The sequence of this T cell receptor (beta chain) was determined in a study of CD8 T cells in Susac syndrome (dated by TCRdb to about 2019). A note on the overall study: Repertoire sequencing was used to test whether CD8+ T cell activation and differentiation in Susac syndrome was antigen driven.

RNA was extracted using the RNeasy kit, and about 0.45 to 1 ug of the RNA was reverse transcribed with random hexamers. The immunoSEQ multiplex PCR assay, which covers 54 Vbeta and 13 Jbeta segments, was used to amplify TCR beta CDR3 regions. Bias from PCR amplification was corrected by using a synthetic template baseline for primer optimization and for computational correction. The source study handled its data this way. Reads were annotated to V, D and J genes per IMGT and analyzed with immunoSEQ Analyzer, keeping only productive sequences. Clonality was calculated as one minus the Shannon entropy normalized by log2 of the number of productive unique sequences. For each patient and control, public and private clones were evaluated within the 100 most prevalent clones. Clones were defined as Susac-specific when absent from the healthy and MS cohorts, from approximately 1,100 published viral clones and from other ImmuneACCESS disease sequences. The public reads were reanalyzed by TCRdb: fastp trimming at Q25, MiXCR alignment, in-frame beta chains only. Each record represents a unique CDR3 protein, reported with the most common genes and DNA among its rows. What appears here as the V and J calls and clone size reflects TCRdb's work, not the paper's. The sample contains fewer than 200,000 distinct CDR3 sequences, 93% of them found a single time. Jointly, the top ten make up 0.1% of the sample.

High-throughput TCR beta sequencing profiled peripheral blood CD8+ and CD4+ T cells from healthy donors, Susac syndrome patients and multiple sclerosis patients. The healthy donors served as controls matched for age and sex. Bulk CD8+ and CD4+ T cells were purified by magnetic negative isolation, whereas CD8+ TEMRA cells were enriched by FACS. Blood was collected in EDTA tubes and processed within 24 hours, with PBMCs isolated through density gradient centrifugation. PBMCs intended for TCR sequencing were frozen in liquid nitrogen and were later thawed in a 37 degrees C water bath. Purity of sorted or isolated CD4+, CD8+ and CD8+ TEMRA cells was at least 90%. In the germline V gene, CDR1 corresponds to MNHEY and CDR2 to SVGEGT. From the cysteine through the phenylalanine, the CDR3 covers 14 amino acids. Only the CDR3 portion is preserved as DNA: 42 bases, with reading frame beginning at the first base. Cut back by 6 bases and 2 bases, the V and J ends lie 12 bases apart.

The investigation overall reported the following: The TCR sequencing and HLA analysis was acknowledged to have included a relatively small number of individuals.

This clonotype occurred once. There is no known antigen for this receptor. No much larger clone exists at a distance of one base, and base qualities are not known. One read provides weak support. The sequence came from a human donor in good health. The sample was CD4+ T cells from PBMCs. The chain couples TRBV6-2 or TRBV6-3 to TRBJ2-3; the best D guess is TRBD2, with 6 bases matching. The bases are TGTGCCAGCAGGGGACTGAAGAACACAGATACGCAGTATTTT. Its protein reads: CASRGLKNTDTQYF.